Below are 25 T cell receptor beta chains sequenced from a single sample in a study of CD8 T cells in Susac syndrome. RNA totalling about 0.5 to 1 ug underwent reverse transcription with random hexamers. Via MiXCR, TCRdb re-called the immunoSEQ multiplex PCR reads, giving one row per CDR3 protein. Of roughly 130,000 distinct CDR3 sequences in the sample, approximately 95% were seen once. Source material: CD4+ T cells from PBMCs. These receptors were taken from a human donor with multiple sclerosis.

The V and J genes are TRBV25-1 and TRBJ2-2; D uncertain. V was cut by 5 bases and J by 3 bases, with 7 bases left in between. Germline V gives CDR1 MGHDK, CDR2 SYGVNS. The CDR3 loop spans 13 amino acids. The CDR3 sequence is CASSFGYTGELFF. The CDR3 bases are TGTGCCAGCAGTTTCGGGTACACCGGGGAGCTGTTTTTT.

The chain uses TRBV15 and TRBJ2-3, with 9 bases matching TRBD2. V gave up 3 bases and J gave up 3 bases; unmatched junction bases: 10. The CDR3 consists of 17 residues. Per the germline V gene, CDR1 is LNHNV and CDR2 is YYDKDF (reference sequence). CDR3 sequence (DNA): TGTGCCACCAGCAGCAGCCCAGTGACTAGCGGAACAGATACGCAGTATTTT. It codes for CATSSSPVTSGTDTQYF.

This chain connects TRBV3-1 to TRBJ2-1, with D possibly TRBD2 on 6 matching bases. This CDR3 is 14 amino acids long. V lost 8 bases and J lost 0, with 11 bases in between. CDR1 is LGHDT, CDR2 YNNKEL, per germline (reference sequence). The CDR3 protein is CASSAGSSYNEQFF. CDR3 nucleotide sequence: TGTGCCAGCTCGGCGGGGAGCTCCTACAATGAGCAGTTCTTC.

V gene TRBV29-1 combines with J gene TRBJ2-7, with 7 bases fitting TRBD2. V lost 4 bases, J lost 3 bases, and 3 bases stayed unmatched. The length of the CDR3 is 12 residues. Germline V gene data show CDR1 as SQVTM and CDR2 as ANQGSEA. The CDR3 spells CSVGAGNYEQYF. The CDR3 DNA is TGCAGCGTTGGAGCGGGGAACTACGAGCAGTACTTC.

A few counts support this clonotype. The chain recombines TRBV28 with TRBJ2-7; 7 bases match TRBD1. This CDR3 contains 12 residues. Germline lookup yields CDR1 MDHEN and CDR2 SYDVKM. After removal of 5 bases from V and 12 bases from J, the junction contained 10 bases not matched to a gene. The CDR3 coding sequence is TGTGCCAGCAGTCAATTCACAGGGGAAACGTACTTC. This encodes CASSQFTGETYF.

V usage is TRBV3-1 and J usage is TRBJ2-7; 13 nucleotides line up with TRBD2. CDR1 and CDR2 (germline): LGHDT, YNNKEL (reference sequence). V shed 5 bases, J shed 0 bases, and the junction held 10 bases outside the gene matches. The CDR3 loop spans 18 amino acids. The CDR3: CASSYRTSGSTNSYEQYF. In DNA form, the CDR3 reads TGTGCCAGCAGCTACAGGACTAGCGGGAGCACAAACTCCTACGAGCAGTACTTC.

V gene TRBV2 combines with J gene TRBJ2-6, with 8 bases fitting TRBD1. V gave up 5 bases and J gave up 0 bases; unmatched junction bases: 9. Germline CDR1 is SNHLY and CDR2 is FYNNEI. This CDR3 spans 18 amino acids. CDR3 DNA: TGTGCCAGCAGTAAAACGGGACAGGATCTCTCTGGGGCCAACGTCCTGACTTTC. Translating gives CASSKTGQDLSGANVLTF.

V and J are TRBV28 and TRBJ2-7; no definite D call. Germline V CDR1 and CDR2: MDHEN, SYDVKM. This CDR3 region has 12 residues. V was clipped by 3 bases and J by 5 bases, with 8 bases between them. CDR3 sequence: CASSFSAHEQYF. In nucleotides, the CDR3 is TGTGCCAGCAGTTTCTCAGCGCACGAGCAGTACTTC.

The genes are TRBV29-1 and TRBJ1-1, with unresolved D. Germline CDR1 is SQVTM and CDR2 is ANQGSEA. V was cut by 5 bases and J by 0 bases, with 13 bases left in between. CDR3 length equals 14 residues. The CDR3 bases are TGCAGCGTTTGGAGGGATCGGATGAACACTGAAGCTTTCTTT. Protein: CSVWRDRMNTEAFF.

The chain is built from TRBV24-1 and TRBJ1-2; 8 nucleotides agree with TRBD1. Per the germline V gene, CDR1 is KGHDR and CDR2 is SFDVKD. With V trimmed by 4 bases and J by 8 bases, 5 bases remained unmatched. The CDR3 extends over 13 amino acids. Here the CDR3 reads CATSDADRAGYTF. CDR3 coding DNA: TGTGCCACCAGTGACGCGGACAGGGCGGGCTACACCTTC.

The chain joins TRBV23-1 to TRBJ2-5; 10 bases map to TRBD1. TRBV23-1 is identified as an open reading frame with a role that is uncertain. The CDR3 spans 14 residues. Losses at the gene ends were 10 bases for V and 4 bases for J; bases not matched to a gene: 9. CDR3 DNA: TGCGCCAACCAAGGACAGGGGGTTAGAGAGACCCAGTACTTC. Amino acid sequence: CANQGQGVRETQYF.

The V gene is TRBV4-3, the J gene TRBJ2-3, with 7 bases lining up with TRBD2. Germline assignment: CDR1 LGHNA and CDR2 YSLEER. V was clipped by 0 bases and J by 4 bases; unmatched bases: 4. The CDR3 sequence is 15 residues long. CDR3 region: CASSQDSSGADTQYF. The DNA for the CDR3 is TGCGCCAGCAGCCAAGATTCCAGCGGGGCAGATACGCAGTATTTT.

The chain combines TRBV9 with TRBJ2-1; TRBD1 or TRBD2 may be the D gene (6 bases each). The V gene's germline CDR1 is SGDLS and CDR2 YYNGEE. V gave up 4 bases and J gave up 5 bases, with 16 bases separating them. This CDR3 contains 15 residues. In DNA form, the CDR3 reads TGTGCCAGCAGCCCAGGGGCGGGACGGGACAATGAGCAGTTCTTC. This gives the protein CASSPGAGRDNEQFF.

The chain couples TRBV3-1 to TRBJ1-4, with no clear D. The V and J ends lost 2 bases and 4 bases respectively, with 5 bases between them. The germline gives CDR1 LGHDT, CDR2 YNNKEL (reference sequence). The CDR3 spans 13 residues. The CDR3 nucleotides read TGTGCCAGCAGCCAACGGCTTAATGAAAAACTGTTTTTT. Translating gives CASSQRLNEKLFF.

This rearrangement joins TRBV20-1 to TRBJ2-1, with TRBD2 identical over 11 bases. Germline V gene sequence: CDR1 DFQATT, CDR2 SNEGSKA (reference sequence). Trimming removed 4 bases from V and 9 bases from J; junction bases left unmatched: 5. The CDR3 consists of 13 residues. The chain's CDR3 is CSAITSGSSEQFF. In DNA, the CDR3 is TGCAGTGCTATCACTAGCGGGAGTAGTGAGCAGTTCTTC.

The genes are TRBV20-1 and TRBJ2-7, with D unresolved. Germline V gene lookup returns CDR1 DFQATT and CDR2 SNEGSKA (reference sequence). The V end lost 6 bases, the J end lost 4 bases, and 13 bases lay between the germline ends. This CDR3 is built from 12 residues. This CDR3 reads CSALPQEYEQYF. The CDR3 DNA reads TGCAGTGCCCTCCCCCAAGAATACGAGCAGTACTTC.

The chain carries TRBV5-4 and TRBJ1-4, with 8 nucleotides matching TRBD1. The CDR3 consists of 14 residues. CDR1 is SGHNT and CDR2 is YYREEE in the germline V gene (reference sequence). The V and J ends lost 3 bases and 4 bases, in that order; junction bases with no gene match: 2. The CDR3 region is CASSSGQVNEKLFF. The DNA of the CDR3 is TGTGCCAGCAGCTCGGGACAGGTTAATGAAAAACTGTTTTTT.

This clonotype showed up just once. The V and J genes are TRBV29-1 and TRBJ2-7; D not resolved. The CDR3 extends over 13 amino acids. Per the germline V gene, CDR1 is SQVTM and CDR2 is ANQGSEA. V lost 4 bases to trimming and J lost 0 bases, with 10 bases between them. The CDR3 DNA is TGCAGCGTTGGGCAAACGAGCTCCTACGAGCAGTACTTC. Translation: CSVGQTSSYEQYF.

J is TRBJ2-2 and V is TRBV29-1, with 8 bases lining up with TRBD1. J gave up 7 bases and V 4 bases, and 2 bases lay outside the gene matches. The length of the CDR3 is 12 residues. Germline V gene sequence: CDR1 SQVTM, CDR2 ANQGSEA. The CDR3, as DNA: TGCAGCGTTGGGACAGGGAACGGGGAGCTGTTTTTT. This translates into CSVGTGNGELFF.

The chain uses TRBV21-1 and TRBJ2-7; the D call in the table, TRBD1, was not verified against the DNA. TRBV21-1 is annotated as a pseudogene. The CDR3 has 12 residues. As DNA, the CDR3 is TGTGCCAGCAGCACCACGGAGGGGGGGCAGTACTTC. Translating it yields CASSTTEGGQYF.

This chain joins TRBV3-1 and TRBJ2-7; D gene ambiguous. The V end was cut by 1 base, the J end by 4 bases, with 5 bases between. There are 12 residues in the CDR3. Germline V gives CDR1 LGHDT, CDR2 YNNKEL (reference sequence). This CDR3 is CASSQVGYEQYF. In nucleotides, the CDR3 is TGTGCCAGCAGCCAAGTCGGTTACGAGCAGTACTTC.

The J gene is TRBJ1-5, the V gene TRBV6-1; 10 bases line up with TRBD1. Germline V gene data show CDR1 as MNHNS and CDR2 as SASEGT. V trimming: 6 bases; J trimming: 8 bases; junction bases outside the gene matches: 7. This CDR3 is built from 14 residues. For the CDR3, the DNA is TGTGCCAGCAGCCAAGGACAGGGGGGAAAGCCCCAGCATTTT. Protein sequence: CASSQGQGGKPQHF.

The rearrangement uses TRBV7-8 and TRBJ2-3; TRBD1 aligns across 8 bases. The germline V gene encodes CDR1 SGHVS and CDR2 FQNEAQ. This CDR3 region has 15 residues. The ends lost 5 bases at V and 4 bases at J; junction bases unmatched: 8. CDR3 DNA: TGTGCCAGCAGCCTGTTCGACAGGGGTGCAGATACGCAGTATTTT. Protein: CASSLFDRGADTQYF. The complete variable domain, with remaining parts taken from reference TRBV7-8 and TRBJ2-3, reads GAGVSQSPRYKVAKRGQDVALRCDPISGHVSLFWYQQALGQGPEFLTYFQNEAQLDKSGLPSDRFFAERPEGSVSTLKIQRTQQEDSAVYLCASSLFDRGADTQYFGPGTRLTVL.

The chain joins TRBV27 to TRBJ2-2; D is perhaps TRBD2 (6 bases). Trimming pared 3 bases from V and 5 bases from J, leaving 7 bases between. Looked up from germline, CDR1 is MNHEY and CDR2 is SMNVEV (reference sequence). CDR3 length: 13 residues. The CDR3: CASSLSGTGELFF. The CDR3 bases are TGTGCCAGCAGTTTGAGCGGGACCGGGGAGCTGTTTTTT.

The V call is TRBV2, the J call TRBJ1-6, with TRBD1 matching 7 bases. This CDR3 comprises 14 residues. Germline values: CDR1 SNHLY, CDR2 FYNNEI. V lost 10 bases and J lost 6; bases outside the gene matches: 9. CDR3 amino acids: CAIQTGTGNSPLHF. The DNA for the CDR3 is TGTGCCATCCAGACAGGGACGGGTAATTCACCCCTCCACTTT. Looking up the rest from reference TRBV2 and TRBJ1-6 gives the full variable domain: EPEVTQTPSHQVTQMGQEVILRCVPISNHLYFYWYRQILGQKVEFLVSFYNNEISEKSEIFDDQFSVERPDGSNFTLKIRSTKLEDSAMYFCAIQTGTGNSPLHFGNGTRLTVT.